This T cell receptor beta chain was obtained from a study of CD8 T cells in ankylosing spondylitis. Study-level points and caveats: Researchers reportedly found disease-linked clones significantly enriched in matched ankylosing spondylitis synovial fluid.

This clonotype was observed at least ten times. The antigen is undetermined. Trimming cost V 7 bases and J 2 bases; bases outside gene matches: 11. CDR3 length: 16 residues. TCRdb processed the 5' RACE reads anew with MiXCR; each CDR3 protein has one entry. The table includes 210,000 or so distinct CDR3 sequences, roughly 8.2% detected once. This TCR was sampled from a female donor with ankylosing spondylitis or in good health (not recorded which). Sequenced material: blood, either unsorted or a sorted T cell fraction (not recorded which). This chain joins TRBV12-3 or TRBV12-4 and TRBJ1-5, with 7 positions matching TRBD1. CDR3 loop: CASTPTGLRGNQPQHF. CDR3 coding DNA: TGTGCCAGCACCCCGACAGGGCTGAGGGGCAATCAGCCCCAGCATTTT.